Listed here is a single T cell receptor (beta chain). Exclusion followed for patients with uncontrolled infection, other autoimmune disease, pregnancy or lactation. Diagnostic assessment was based on clinical symptoms, serum thyroxine and TRAb, thyroid ultrasound and orbital computed tomography. Source material for PBMCs was over 8 ml fresh peripheral blood. These data originate in a study of T cells in Graves' hyperthyroidism and ophthalmopathy. RNA transcripts were the template for amplifying TCR beta CDR3 regions. Researchers ran a first-round RT-PCR on the TCR CDR3 using the HTBI primer set. Each CDR3 protein is one row after TCRdb ran MiXCR on the multiplex PCR reads. The table includes about 600,000 distinct CDR3 sequences, 14% detected once. The germline V gene encodes CDR1 SEHNR and CDR2 FQNEAQ (reference sequence). The CDR3 consists of 16 residues. V gave up 6 bases and J gave up 1 base; unmatched junction bases: 9.

Source material: blood. The V and J genes are TRBV7-9 and TRBJ2-5, with TRBD2 identical over 9 bases. The TCR comes from a woman under 30 with Graves' ophthalmopathy. In DNA, the CDR3 is TGTGCCAGCAGTCCAAAACCGGGACTAGCCCAAGAGACCCAGTACTTC. Translating gives CASSPKPGLAQETQYF.